The rows below give T cell receptor beta chains drawn from one sample of a study of blood T cell repertoires in COVID-19. Clones were read by immunoSEQ multiplex PCR, and TCRdb kept only the in-frame ones, dropping some. The top ten hold roughly 24% of the sample, which has about 92,000 clones, 72% seen once. Sequenced sample: peripheral blood. The origin of the receptors is a woman aged 55 to 70 in a cohort sampled during active or convalescent COVID-19. Both conserved end residues are part of each CDR3. The order of the fields is V gene, D gene, J gene, CDR3 DNA, CDR3 protein. D genes are given only for firm matches.

TRBV7-9,TRBD1,TRBJ1-3,TGTGCCAGCAGCGTAGGACAGGCGGGAAACACCATATATTTT,CASSVGQAGNTIYF
TRBV29-1,TRBD2,TRBJ2-5,TGCAGCGCGGGACTAGCGGGGGCAATTTGGGAGACCCAGTACTTC,CSAGLAGAIWETQYF
TRBV19,TRBD1,TRBJ1-4,TGTGCCAGTAGTATGGGACAGGGGGCGGATGGTAATGAAAAACTGTTTTTT,CASSMGQGADGNEKLFF
TRBV7-2,-,TRBJ1-1,TGTGCCAGCGGAGTTGTTACTGAAGCTTTCTTT,CASGVVTEAFF
TRBV6-5,TRBD2,TRBJ2-7,TGTGCCAGCAGTTCTACCGGGACTAGCGTCTACGAGCAGTACTTC,CASSSTGTSVYEQYF
TRBV6-2/TRBV6-3,-,TRBJ1-6,TGTGCCAGCAGTTACCTATTTACGCGGAATTCACCCCTCCACTTT,CASSYLFTRNSPLHF
TRBV10-3,-,TRBJ1-6,TGTGCCATCAGTGAGCCGGGCCCAGGGTTGGGATCACCCCTCCACTTT,CAISEPGPGLGSPLHF
TRBV6-5,-,TRBJ1-5,TGTGCCAGCAGTATAAGCAGGGTTGGTCAGCCCCAGCATTTT,CASSISRVGQPQHF
TRBV19,-,TRBJ1-1,TGTGCCAGTAGTCTACAGGCGAACACTGAAGCTTTCTTT,CASSLQANTEAFF
TRBV5-1,TRBD2,TRBJ2-1,TGCGCCAGCAGCTTGGCTAGCGGGGCTTACAATGAGCAGTTCTTC,CASSLASGAYNEQFF